These 21 T cell receptor beta chains originate from one sample sequenced in a study of post-analysis software for immune sequencing data. Prepared libraries of TCR beta cDNA carried unique molecular identifiers. TCRdb called the PCR reads again in MiXCR, with one record for every CDR3 protein. The profile covers 800,000 to 950,000 distinct CDR3 sequences, with approximately 53% appearing a single time and around 4.5% taken by the ten largest. What these receptors recognize is not known. The study, taken as a whole, reports: Roughly 5 TRBV segments, TRBV5-6, TRBV5-1 and TRBV20-1 among them, were found more frequent in patients than controls.

Sequencing was carried out using blood. Receptors originate from a girl between 10 and 17 years old with multiple sclerosis.

J is TRBJ2-3 and V is TRBV7-9; maybe TRBD2 (6 bases). In germline, CDR1 is SEHNR, CDR2 FQNEAQ (reference sequence). There are 15 residues in the CDR3. V was clipped by 8 bases and J by 3 bases, with 18 bases between them. CDR3 in DNA: TGTGCCAGCGCCGTGTATAGCGGTTTTACAGATACGCAGTATTTT. Translation gives CASAVYSGFTDTQYF.

This clonotype was seen repeatedly, ten times or more. The genes are TRBV7-7 and TRBJ2-3; D unresolved. Germline V gene lookup returns CDR1 SSHAT and CDR2 FNYEAQ (reference sequence). The CDR3 sequence is 13 residues long. Trimming removed 4 bases at V and 4 bases at J, with 9 bases between. DNA of the CDR3: TGTGCCAGCAGCTCTCACCGCTCAGATACGCAGTATTTT. Its translation is CASSSHRSDTQYF.

The genes are TRBV20-1 and TRBJ1-5, with D perhaps matching TRBD1 (6 bases). Germline CDR1 DFQATT, CDR2 SNEGSKA (reference sequence). The V end was cut by 0 bases, the J end by 0 bases, with 18 bases between. The CDR3 is made up of 18 amino acids. Here the CDR3 reads CSARDRETGFYSNQPQHF. DNA of the CDR3: TGCAGTGCTAGAGATCGAGAGACAGGCTTTTATAGCAATCAGCCCCAGCATTTT.

CDR3 region: CSAPRGQGAQETQYF. The CDR3 DNA reads TGCAGTGCTCCAAGAGGCCAGGGGGCCCAAGAGACCCAGTACTTC. The chain uses TRBV20-1 and TRBJ2-5; 8 nucleotides agree with TRBD1. The CDR3 loop spans 15 amino acids. Germline CDR1 DFQATT, CDR2 SNEGSKA (reference sequence). V gave up 5 bases and J gave up 1 base; unmatched junction bases: 9.

The chain carries TRBV4-1 and TRBJ2-7; 16 bases are shared with TRBD2. The CDR3 has 18 amino acids. Unmatched junction bases numbered 4, after V lost 0 bases and J lost 2 bases. Germline CDR1 reads MGHRA; CDR2 reads YSYEKL. CDR3 nucleotide sequence: TGCGCCAGCAGCCAAGAGGGACTAGCGGGAGGGCCCACCTACGAGCAGTACTTC. This codes for CASSQEGLAGGPTYEQYF.

This clonotype was found once. This chain's CDR3 is CASSLAGWERVFF. For the CDR3, the DNA is TGTGCCAGCAGCTTAGCAGGGTGGGAAAGGGTGTTTTTT. The J gene is TRBJ1-4, the V gene TRBV7-2; D not certain. This CDR3 contains 13 residues. V dropped 0 bases and J dropped 15 bases, with 14 bases sitting between them. The germline gives CDR1 SGHTA, CDR2 FQGNSA.

This clonotype was detected only a few times. The chain links TRBV5-1 to TRBJ2-5; 13 bases match TRBD2. This CDR3 region has 13 residues. V lost 7 bases, J lost 3 bases, and 0 bases stayed unmatched. Germline V CDR1 and CDR2: SGHRS, YFSETQ. In DNA form, the CDR3 reads TGCGCCAGCGGACTAGCGGGAGAAGAGACCCAGTACTTC. Its protein product is CASGLAGEETQYF.

The rearrangement joins TRBV20-1 to TRBJ2-3, with D maybe TRBD2 (6 bases). The V gene's germline CDR1 is DFQATT and CDR2 SNEGSKA (reference sequence). Deletions cut 6 bases from V and 0 bases from J, with 16 bases between. The CDR3 sequence is 15 residues long. DNA for the CDR3: TGCAGTGCGTACGCGGCCAGCGGGAGCACAGATACGCAGTATTTT. It codes for CSAYAASGSTDTQYF.

The rearrangement links TRBV10-3 to TRBJ1-1; D is unclear. CDR3 length: 13 amino acids. V was shortened by 6 bases and J by 2 bases, with 10 bases between the two germline ends. Germline assignment: CDR1 ENHRY and CDR2 SYGVKD. CDR3 nucleotides: TGTGCCATCAGATTGGAGATTAACACTGAAGCTTTCTTT. It codes for CAIRLEINTEAFF.

The chain combines TRBV9 with TRBJ2-1; TRBD1 matches 10 bases. The CDR3 is 15 amino acids. After removal of 7 bases from V and 7 bases from J, the junction contained 11 bases not matched to a gene. CDR1 SGDLS and CDR2 YYNGEE come from the germline V gene. CDR3 loop: CASDQRGTGENEQFF. The CDR3 bases are TGTGCCAGCGACCAAAGGGGGACAGGGGAGAATGAGCAGTTCTTC.

This clonotype has more than one count but fewer than ten. The chain couples TRBV5-1 to TRBJ2-7; unclear D gene. The J call is uncertain, as TRBJ2-5 better fits the DNA end. Germline loops: CDR1 SGHRS, CDR2 YFSETQ. The CDR3 totals 13 residues. The CDR3 bases are TGCGCCAGCAGCTTGGAGAACGACCAGACCCAGTACTTC. It specifies CASSLENDQTQYF.

This clonotype came up a few times. The chain couples TRBV20-1 to TRBJ2-5; D may be TRBD1 (6 bases). Trimming cost V 4 bases and J 3 bases, with 9 bases left between them. Germline V gene sequence: CDR1 DFQATT, CDR2 SNEGSKA (reference sequence). The CDR3 runs 12 residues. The CDR3 nucleotides read TGCAGTGCTATCAGACAGGAAGAGACCCAGTACTTC. It yields the protein CSAIRQEETQYF.

The chain carries TRBV5-1 and TRBJ1-5, with D possibly matching TRBD1 (5 bases). Trimming left V 4 bases short and J 2 bases short, with 13 bases between. In germline, CDR1 is SGHRS, CDR2 YFSETQ. The CDR3 has 15 amino acids. DNA for the CDR3: TGCGCCAGCAGCATAGACAGTTTGGGCAATCAGCCCCAGCATTTT. This sequence encodes CASSIDSLGNQPQHF.

The rearrangement links TRBV11-2 to TRBJ1-1, with a tentative D call TRBD1 (6 bases). The CDR3 totals 15 residues. CDR1 SGHAT and CDR2 FQNNGV come from the germline V gene. V lost 4 bases, J lost 0 bases, and 12 bases lay in between. For the CDR3, the DNA is TGTGCCAGCAGCTGGACAGAAATTATGAACACTGAAGCTTTCTTT. Protein sequence: CASSWTEIMNTEAFF.

This chain uses TRBV5-1 with TRBJ2-7, with D unresolved. The V and J ends lost 2 bases and 10 bases respectively, with 10 bases between them. In germline, CDR1 is SGHRS, CDR2 YFSETQ. The CDR3 has 11 residues. The CDR3 loop is CASSFEAHQYF. CDR3 DNA sequence: TGCGCCAGCAGCTTTGAGGCACATCAGTACTTC.

V is TRBV29-1 and J is TRBJ2-3, with D unresolved. Germline V CDR1 and CDR2: SQVTM, ANQGSEA. The V end lost 4 bases, the J end lost 1 base, and 6 bases lay between the germline ends. The CDR3 contains 12 residues. The CDR3 loop reads CSVASGTDTQYF. CDR3 nucleotides: TGCAGCGTTGCCTCAGGCACAGATACGCAGTATTTT.

This clonotype was seen only once. One end of the junction does not line up with germline, which may come from a read error. This chain connects TRBV28 to TRBJ2-7; D perhaps matches TRBD1 (6 bases). The germline V gene encodes CDR1 MDHEN and CDR2 SYDVKM. CDR3 length: 14 residues. CDR3 sequence: CASKPPGVTYGQYF. CDR3 in DNA: TGTGCCAGCAAGCCCCCAGGGGTGACCTACGGGCAGTACTTC.

This chain connects TRBV6-2 or TRBV6-3 to TRBJ2-5; possibly TRBD1 for D (6 bases). V was shortened by 11 bases and J by 4 bases, with 17 bases between the two germline ends. The length of the CDR3 is 13 residues. Germline V gene sequence: CDR1 MNHEY, CDR2 SVGEGT. CDR3 in DNA: TGTGCCGCCCAAGGGGGATTCGGAGAGACCCAGTACTTC. Amino acids: CAAQGGFGETQYF.

The gene calls are TRBV7-2 and TRBJ2-3; D remains ambiguous. Trimming pared 1 base from V and 7 bases from J, leaving 6 bases between. CDR3 length equals 12 residues. Germline V gives CDR1 SGHTA, CDR2 FQGNSA. As DNA, the CDR3 is TGTGCCAGCAGCTTAGACTTGTATACGCAGTATTTT. It translates to CASSLDLYTQYF. Supplemented by reference TRBV7-2 and TRBJ2-3, the full variable domain reads GAGVSQSPSNKVTEKGKDVELRCDPISGHTALYWYRQSLGQGLEFLIYFQGNSAPDKSGLPSDRFSAERTGGSVSTLTIQRTQQEDSAVYLCASSLDLYTQYFGPGTRLTVL.

As to this clonotype: A single base separates this from a much larger clone, so it may be a read error. V and J are TRBV12-3 or TRBV12-4 and TRBJ2-5; D is uncertain. Trimming cost V 2 bases and J 4 bases, with 5 bases left between them. This CDR3 comprises 12 residues. CDR3 residues: CASSLRVETQYF. In nucleotides, the CDR3 is TGTGCCAGCAGTTTAAGGGTAGAGACCCAGTACTTC.

CDR3 protein: CASSQETGTGDYEQYF. DNA of the CDR3: TGTGCCAGCAGCCAAGAAACCGGGACAGGGGATTACGAGCAGTACTTC. This sequence joins TRBV7-8 and TRBJ2-4, with 10 bases lining up with TRBD1. The J call may be incorrect, as the DNA end agrees better with TRBJ2-7. This CDR3 spans 16 amino acids. Per the germline V gene, CDR1 is SGHVS and CDR2 is FQNEAQ.